This passage covers 30 T cell receptor beta chains from one sample sequenced in a study of blood T cell repertoires in COVID-19. Sequencing used immunoSEQ multiplex PCR; TCRdb keeps in-frame clones, though not all of them. Of 100,000 to 120,000 clones listed, roughly four fifths are singletons. Specimen: peripheral blood. The receptor source for this set is a woman in her seventies with acute or convalescent COVID-19.

The genes are TRBV10-1 and TRBJ2-2; 10 bases map to TRBD2. The CDR3 runs to 14 residues. The V gene's germline CDR1 is WNHNN and CDR2 SYGVQD (reference sequence). V trimming: 8 bases; J trimming: 7 bases; junction bases outside the gene matches: 7. CDR3 sequence: CASSPGLAYGELFF. The CDR3 region has the DNA TGCGCCAGCTCCCCGGGACTAGCGTACGGGGAGCTGTTTTTT.

This rearrangement joins TRBV2 to TRBJ2-1, with D possibly matching TRBD1 (6 bases). CDR3 length: 15 amino acids. Germline-derived CDR1 and CDR2 are SNHLY and FYNNEI. The ends were cut back, 7 bases at V and 7 bases at J, with 20 bases in the middle. The CDR3 spells CASMLPGKRGNEQFF. DNA for the CDR3: TGTGCCAGCATGTTGCCAGGGAAAAGGGGGAATGAGCAGTTCTTC.

This rearrangement joins TRBV4-1 to TRBJ2-5; possible D gene TRBD2, 5 bases. Trimming shortened V by 0 bases and J by 2 bases, and 16 bases separated the two germline ends. CDR1 MGHRA and CDR2 YSYEKL come from the germline V gene. The CDR3 spans 17 residues. CDR3 in amino acids: CASSQEGPGSAQETQYF. CDR3 nucleotides: TGCGCCAGCAGCCAAGAGGGCCCAGGTAGCGCTCAAGAGACCCAGTACTTC.

This chain connects TRBV25-1 to TRBJ2-1; 11 positions match TRBD2. The CDR3 totals 15 residues. In germline, CDR1 is MGHDK, CDR2 SYGVNS. After removal of 6 bases from V and 4 bases from J, the junction contained 5 bases not matched to a gene. CDR3 DNA: TGTGCCAGCAGACCCGGGACTAGCGGTTACAATGAGCAGTTCTTC. Amino acids: CASRPGTSGYNEQFF.

V is TRBV9 and J is TRBJ2-7; TRBD2 aligns across 9 bases. This CDR3 is built from 13 residues. The V gene end was trimmed by 3 bases and the J gene end by 8 bases; junction bases not matched to a gene: 6. The germline CDR1 and CDR2 sequences are SGDLS and YYNGEE. In nucleotides, the CDR3 is TGTGCCAGCAGCGCGGGACTAGCCGAAAAGCAGTACTTC. Its protein product is CASSAGLAEKQYF.

The rearrangement links TRBV5-5 to TRBJ2-7; possibly TRBD2 for D (6 bases). The germline V gene encodes CDR1 SGHKS and CDR2 YYEKEE (reference sequence). Deletions cut 4 bases from V and 0 bases from J, with 11 bases between. This CDR3 is 14 amino acids long. The CDR3 spells CASSLILASYEQYF. The CDR3 DNA is TGTGCCAGCAGCCTAATACTAGCCTCCTACGAGCAGTACTTC. The full variable domain, completed using reference TRBV5-5 and TRBJ2-7, is DAGVTQSPTHLIKTRGQQVTLRCSPISGHKSVSWYQQVLGQGPQFIFQYYEKEERGRGNFPDRFSARQFPNYSSELNVNALLLGDSALYLCASSLILASYEQYFGPGTRLTVT.

This chain joins TRBV28 and TRBJ1-2; D not resolved. CDR1 and CDR2 (germline): MDHEN, SYDVKM. This CDR3 spans 12 amino acids. Trimming took 4 bases from V and 8 from J, leaving 11 bases between them. The chain's CDR3 is CASSYSSVGYTF. For the CDR3, the DNA is TGTGCCAGCAGTTACAGTAGCGTGGGCTACACCTTC.

The chain is built from TRBV28 and TRBJ1-2, with 10 bases matching TRBD1. The CDR3 loop spans 14 amino acids. V was clipped by 4 bases and J by 8 bases; unmatched bases: 7. In germline, CDR1 is MDHEN, CDR2 SYDVKM. CDR3 amino acids: CASSYQDRGKGYTF. For the CDR3, the DNA is TGTGCCAGCAGTTACCAGGACAGGGGGAAAGGCTACACCTTC.

The chain has TRBV15 and TRBJ1-6; D is uncertain. From germline, CDR1 is LNHNV and CDR2 YYDKDF (reference sequence). V lost 1 base to trimming and J lost 4 bases, with 17 bases between them. CDR3 length: 18 amino acids. The CDR3 coding sequence is TGTGCCACCAGCAGAGGTTCCGGGAGTCGAGCGTATAATTCACCCCTCCACTTT. Residues: CATSRGSGSRAYNSPLHF.

The gene calls are TRBV28 and TRBJ1-4; tentatively, D is TRBD1 (5 bases). The CDR3 extends over 12 amino acids. Germline V gives CDR1 MDHEN, CDR2 SYDVKM. Trimming left V 6 bases short and J 11 bases short, with 13 bases between. The CDR3 DNA reads TGTGCCAGCAGCCCCATCGGACATAAACTGTTTTTT. It codes for CASSPIGHKLFF.

The rearrangement joins TRBV28 to TRBJ2-3; D perhaps matches TRBD2 (5 bases). The CDR3 is 16 amino acids. Trimming removed 4 bases at V and 0 bases at J, with 14 bases between. Germline V CDR1 and CDR2: MDHEN, SYDVKM. CDR3 sequence: CASSSLASWSTDTQYF. In DNA, the CDR3 is TGTGCCAGCAGTTCCCTTGCTAGCTGGAGCACAGATACGCAGTATTTT.

This clone was counted a single time. V usage is TRBV7-2 and J usage is TRBJ1-5; the D gene is possibly TRBD1 (6 bases). V was clipped by 3 bases and J by 7 bases, with 16 bases between them. The germline V gene has CDR1 SGHTA and CDR2 FQGNSA. The CDR3 sequence is 15 residues long. In DNA, the CDR3 is TGTGCCAGCAGCTTTAGAGGCAGGGGTGGGCAGCCCCAGCATTTT. Protein: CASSFRGRGGQPQHF.

The chain links TRBV4-3 to TRBJ1-2; 11 nucleotides line up with TRBD1. The trim removed 0 bases at V and 8 bases at J, leaving 8 bases unmatched. Germline values: CDR1 LGHNA, CDR2 YSLEER. The CDR3 spans 16 residues. CDR3 DNA sequence: TGCGCCAGCAGCCAAGAATTCGGACAGGGGGCGCGGGGCTACACCTTC. Its protein is CASSQEFGQGARGYTF.

The chain couples TRBV7-6 to TRBJ2-3; 7 nucleotides align to TRBD2. Germline V gene sequence: CDR1 SGHVS, CDR2 FNYEAQ. This CDR3 is built from 15 residues. V was pared by 5 bases and J by 5 bases, with 10 bases of the junction left unmatched. The CDR3 region is CASSPLSRGRDTQYF. The CDR3 nucleotides read TGTGCCAGCAGCCCCCTCTCGCGGGGGAGAGATACGCAGTATTTT.

In this sample, this clone turned up a few times. The rearrangement links TRBV5-1 to TRBJ1-5, with 7 bases identical to TRBD1. The ends lost 4 bases at V and 6 bases at J; junction bases unmatched: 10. CDR1 and CDR2 from the germline V gene are SGHRS and YFSETQ. The CDR3 extends over 15 amino acids. The chain's CDR3 is CASSVEGAKGQPQHF. The CDR3 region has the DNA TGCGCCAGCAGCGTGGAGGGGGCGAAGGGTCAGCCCCAGCATTTT.

This chain links TRBV24-1 with TRBJ2-5; no clear D. The ends were cut back, 7 bases at V and 5 bases at J, with 10 bases in the middle. CDR3 length: 12 amino acids. Germline loops: CDR1 KGHDR, CDR2 SFDVKD. The CDR3 loop is CATSRQSETQYF. In DNA, the CDR3 is TGTGCCACCAGCAGGCAATCCGAGACCCAGTACTTC.

The chain carries TRBV7-9 and TRBJ1-1, with 9 bases matching TRBD1. Germline assignment: CDR1 SEHNR and CDR2 FQNEAQ (reference sequence). The CDR3 is 16 residues long. J lost 0 bases, V lost 0 bases, and 2 bases had no gene match. CDR3 DNA sequence: TGTGCCAGCAGCTTAGCCGGGACAGGGATGAACACTGAAGCTTTCTTT. It is translated as CASSLAGTGMNTEAFF.

In its sample, this clone was seen once. This chain uses TRBV5-1 with TRBJ2-7; 12 positions agree with TRBD2. The J segment lost 3 bases and the V segment lost 4 bases, leaving 5 bases of the junction unmatched. Germline V gives CDR1 SGHRS, CDR2 YFSETQ. The CDR3 loop spans 15 amino acids. The CDR3 DNA is TGCGCCAGCAGCGCTACTAGCGGGAGGATCTACGAGCAGTACTTC. This translates into CASSATSGRIYEQYF.

The V gene is TRBV29-1, the J gene TRBJ1-2, with TRBD1 identical over 12 bases. J gave up 7 bases and V 6 bases, and 15 bases lay outside the gene matches. This CDR3 is 16 amino acids long. Germline CDR1 reads SQVTM; CDR2 reads ANQGSEA. The chain's CDR3 is CSVQAGDRGRDGGYTF. Here the CDR3 DNA reads TGCAGCGTCCAGGCGGGGGACAGGGGGCGCGATGGTGGCTACACCTTC.

The chain carries TRBV11-3 and TRBJ1-1; no firm D call. This CDR3 is 13 amino acids long. V was cut by 6 bases and J by 1 base, with 9 bases left in between. The germline CDR1 and CDR2 sequences are SGHNT and YENEEA. DNA of the CDR3: TGTGCCAGCAGTCTACAGACGAACACTGAAGCTTTCTTT. Its translation: CASSLQTNTEAFF.

The chain links TRBV6-5 to TRBJ1-3; maybe TRBD1 (5 bases). Germline CDR1 is MNHEY and CDR2 is SVGAGI. Trimming took off 6 bases at V and 0 bases at J, with 12 bases between the two ends. CDR3 size: 15 residues. As DNA, the CDR3 is TGTGCCAGCAGCTCACCGACAGTCTCTGGAAACACCATATATTTT. It encodes CASSSPTVSGNTIYF.

This clone was detected only a few times. The chain recombines TRBV19 with TRBJ1-5; a weak D match, TRBD1 (6 bases). CDR1 is LNHDA, CDR2 SQIVND, per germline (reference sequence). V was pared by 6 bases and J by 0 bases, with 9 bases between. The length of the CDR3 is 14 residues. CDR3 bases: TGTGCCAGTAGGCGGACAGATAGCAATCAGCCCCAGCATTTT. Its protein product is CASRRTDSNQPQHF.

The rearrangement uses TRBV4-3 and TRBJ2-2; 7 positions agree with TRBD1. V gave up 0 bases and J gave up 1 base; unmatched junction bases: 5. Looked up from germline, CDR1 is LGHNA and CDR2 is YSLEER. The CDR3 totals 17 residues. The CDR3 DNA sequence: TGCGCCAGCAGCCAAGATCTTCGACAGGGGAACACCGGGGAGCTGTTTTTT. Translating gives CASSQDLRQGNTGELFF.

The chain combines TRBV6-5 with TRBJ1-1; D is ambiguous. Germline V gene sequence: CDR1 MNHEY, CDR2 SVGAGI. This CDR3 is 13 amino acids long. The V end lost 2 bases, the J end lost 1 base, and 5 bases lay between the germline ends. CDR3 nucleotide sequence: TGTGCCAGCAGTTACACGGGGAACACTGAAGCTTTCTTT. This translates into CASSYTGNTEAFF.

A word on this clone: The junction shows a germline mismatch at one end, possibly a read error. V gene TRBV28 combines with J gene TRBJ2-5, with a possible D match to TRBD2 (6 bases). Germline V gene data show CDR1 as MDHEN and CDR2 as SYDVKM. There are 16 residues in the CDR3. The CDR3 reads CARSFYLRDGVETQYF. DNA for the CDR3: TGTGCCAGGAGTTTTTATTTGCGGGACGGGGTGGAGACCCAGTACTTC.

The chain couples TRBV18 to TRBJ1-1; tentatively, D is TRBD1 (5 bases). This CDR3 has 15 residues. Trimming left V 6 bases short and J 1 base short, with 15 bases between. CDR1 is KGHSH and CDR2 is LQKENI in the germline V gene. The CDR3 nucleotides are TGTGCCAGCTCCACCGCTGGGGGGAGGAACACTGAAGCTTTCTTT. Translating it yields CASSTAGGRNTEAFF. Based on the CDR3 plus reference TRBV18 and TRBJ1-1, the full variable domain is NAGVMQNPRHLVRRRGQEARLRCSPMKGHSHVYWYRQLPEEGLKFMVYLQKENIIDESGMPKERFSAEFPKEGPSILRIQQVVRGDSAAYFCASSTAGGRNTEAFFGQGTRLTVV.

The chain carries TRBV28 and TRBJ2-7; D possibly corresponds to TRBD1 (5 bases). There are 13 residues in the CDR3. Germline values: CDR1 MDHEN, CDR2 SYDVKM. Trimming shortened V by 7 bases and J by 2 bases, and 12 bases separated the two germline ends. This CDR3 reads CASKADITYEQYF. CDR3 nucleotide sequence: TGTGCCAGCAAGGCGGACATAACCTACGAGCAGTACTTC. The whole variable domain, filled in from reference TRBV28 and TRBJ2-7, reads DVKVTQSSRYLVKRTGEKVFLECVQDMDHENMFWYRQDPGLGLRLIYFSYDVKMKEKGDIPEGYSVSREKKERFSLILESASTNQTSMYLCASKADITYEQYFGPGTRLTVT.

This clone has a single count. J is TRBJ2-2 and V is TRBV28; D perhaps matches TRBD2 (6 bases). There are 15 residues in the CDR3. Germline V gives CDR1 MDHEN, CDR2 SYDVKM. The V end was cut by 3 bases, the J end by 4 bases, with 12 bases between. CDR3 residues: CASSLVQRVTGELFF. In DNA, the CDR3 is TGTGCCAGCAGTTTGGTTCAGCGGGTCACCGGGGAGCTGTTTTTT.

The chain has TRBV11-2 and TRBJ2-3, with 8 bases matching TRBD2. The germline gives CDR1 SGHAT, CDR2 FQNNGV. V lost 4 bases to trimming and J lost 2 bases; unmatched junction nucleotides: 20. The CDR3 consists of 20 residues. The CDR3 region is CASSSDDPGLEGGYTDTQYF. The CDR3 coding sequence is TGTGCCAGCAGCTCAGATGACCCGGGACTAGAGGGCGGATACACAGATACGCAGTATTTT. Together with reference TRBV11-2 and TRBJ2-3, the CDR3 gives the full variable domain: EAGVAQSPRYKIIEKRQSVAFWCNPISGHATLYWYQQILGQGPKLLIQFQNNGVVDDSQLPKDRFSAERLKGVDSTLKIQPAKLEDSAVYLCASSSDDPGLEGGYTDTQYFGPGTRLTVL.

The rearrangement links TRBV15 to TRBJ1-4; D is unclear. The CDR3 covers 15 residues. The germline CDR1 and CDR2 sequences are LNHNV and YYDKDF (reference sequence). V lost 0 bases, J lost 8 bases, and 13 bases lay in between. The CDR3 DNA follows: TGTGCCACCAGCAGAGATCGAGGCGGAAGGGAAAAACTGTTTTTT. Protein sequence: CATSRDRGGREKLFF.